This T cell receptor (beta chain) was sequenced for a study of blood T cell repertoires in COVID-19. Study at large: PBMCs, B-cell-depleted T cells, or T cells provided the cDNA or gDNA that made up the material.

The table lists this clone with a few counts. Study processing details: Nucleated cell counts were estimated from reference gene primer amplification. Sequenced by immunoSEQ multiplex PCR; TCRdb stores in-frame clones only, minus some. The V and J calls and clone size were taken over from that table, and D and trimming were inferred from the DNA. Among some 44,000 clones, around nine tenths were seen once, and the ten largest hold approximately 8.3%. V lost 9 bases and J lost 6, with 20 bases in between. Germline values: CDR1 SNHLY, CDR2 FYNNEI. This CDR3 spans 15 amino acids. The specimen sequenced was peripheral blood. The clonotype originates from a middle-aged man with active COVID-19. The chain has TRBV2 and TRBJ1-4, with D possibly TRBD1 on 6 matching bases. CDR3 nucleotide sequence: TGTGCCAGTAAGATGAGGGGGACGAAGGATGAAAAACTGTTTTTT. It specifies CASKMRGTKDEKLFF.